This entry concerns a single TCR beta chain. Its antigen is unidentified. A much larger clone lies a single base off, so this may be a read error. It is likely a read error, because the conserved phenylalanine at the end of the CDR3 is missing. The V gene's germline CDR1 is DFQATT and CDR2 SNEGSKA (reference sequence). CDR3 size: 15 residues. The junction had 6 bases not matched to a gene; V was cut back by 0 bases and J by 5 bases. The data stem from a study of CD8+CD57+ T cells in acquired aplastic anemia. Profiling of TCR beta VDJ combinations and CDR3 sequences used genomic DNA as template. TCRdb recomputed calls from the reads with MiXCR, one row per CDR3 protein. The sample records over 150,000 distinct CDR3 sequences, 71% being singletons. The authors sequenced patients whose flow cytometry had shown CD8+CD57+ cell expansion. Notes on the study in general: Patients had about 31 CD8+ CDR3 sequences in common with controls (the shared set).

Sequencing used sorted CD4+, CD8+, or CD8+CD57+ T cells (not recorded which) from PBMCs. The TCR comes from a human donor with aplastic anemia. The V and J genes are TRBV20-1 and TRBJ2-1; 8 bases match TRBD2. The CDR3 sequence: CSARDLSGSDNEQFS. The CDR3 DNA reads TGCAGTGCTAGAGATCTCAGCGGGAGTGACAATGAGCAGTTCTCC.